This T cell receptor beta chain was sequenced for a study of beta chain features in type 1 diabetes. Expressed TCRB transcripts were sequenced, since all the RNA that had been isolated was reverse transcribed. Only in-frame clones appear in the TCRdb table, and some are missing; sequencing was by immunoSEQ multiplex PCR. Among roughly 610,000 clones listed, about a sixth were seen once. The CDR3 sequence is 15 residues long. CDR1 and CDR2 from the germline V gene are LGHNA and YSLEER. V shed 0 bases and J 6 bases; nucleotides not matched to a gene: 7. This clone was found many times. The rearrangement joins TRBV4-3 to TRBJ2-7; TRBD2 aligns across 8 bases. The receptor's source is a man aged 18 to 35 in good health. Specimen: naive CD4+ T cells from blood. In DNA, the CDR3 is TGCGCCAGCAGCCAAGATTGGCGGGGGGCCCTCGAGCAGTACTTC. Amino acid sequence: CASSQDWRGALEQYF.